The clone carrying this T cell receptor (beta chain) was seen more than once but under ten times. This entry is derived from a study of blood T cell repertoires in COVID-19. Study context: COVID-19 samples, acute and convalescent, were from the United States, Italy and Spain. Nucleic acid was either cDNA or gDNA, and it came from T cells, B-cell-depleted T cells, or PBMCs.

This CDR3 contains 14 residues. In germline, CDR1 is SQVTM, CDR2 ANQGSEA. The V gene end was trimmed by 7 bases and the J gene end by 4 bases; junction bases not matched to a gene: 7. Original methodology: Estimation of nucleated cell counts relied on the amplification of reference gene primers. Sequencing used immunoSEQ multiplex PCR; TCRdb keeps in-frame clones, though not all of them. Clone size and the V and J calls come from that table; the DNA yielded D and trimming. The sample holds approximately 200,000 clones, 65% to 80% seen once. The sample was peripheral blood. The origin of this receptor is a woman between 45 and 65 years old with acute or convalescent COVID-19. The rearrangement joins TRBV29-1 to TRBJ1-5, with 10 bases fitting TRBD1. CDR3 DNA sequence: TGCAGCGCCGCACTGGACAGGGGGAATCAGCCCCAGCATTTT. This sequence encodes CSAALDRGNQPQHF.